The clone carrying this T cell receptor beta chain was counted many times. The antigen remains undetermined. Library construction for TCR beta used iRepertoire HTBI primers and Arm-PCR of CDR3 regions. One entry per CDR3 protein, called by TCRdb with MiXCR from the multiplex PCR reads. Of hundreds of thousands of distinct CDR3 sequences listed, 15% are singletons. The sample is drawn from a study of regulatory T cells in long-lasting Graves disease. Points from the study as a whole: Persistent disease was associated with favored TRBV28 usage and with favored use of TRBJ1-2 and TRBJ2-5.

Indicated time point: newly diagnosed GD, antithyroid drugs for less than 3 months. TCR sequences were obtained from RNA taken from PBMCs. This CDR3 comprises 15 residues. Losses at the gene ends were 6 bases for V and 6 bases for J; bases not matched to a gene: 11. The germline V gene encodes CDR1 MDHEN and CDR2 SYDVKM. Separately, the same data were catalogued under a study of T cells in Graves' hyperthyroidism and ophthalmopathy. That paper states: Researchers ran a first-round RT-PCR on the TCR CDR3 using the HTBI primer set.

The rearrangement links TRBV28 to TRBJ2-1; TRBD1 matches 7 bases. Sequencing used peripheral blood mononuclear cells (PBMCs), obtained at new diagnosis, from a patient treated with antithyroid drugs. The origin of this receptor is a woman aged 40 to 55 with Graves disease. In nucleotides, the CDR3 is TGTGCCAGCAGCGCGACTGGGACAGCCGGCAATGAGCAGTTCTTC. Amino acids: CASSATGTAGNEQFF.